Sequencing of this T cell receptor beta chain was carried out in a study of CD8+CD57+ T cells in acquired aplastic anemia. Study background: Across the sorted CD4+ and CD8+ cells, DNA amounts averaged 3.2 ug.

The CDR3 sequence is 16 residues long. From germline, CDR1 is SGDLS and CDR2 YYNGEE. V lost 0 bases and J lost 0, with 7 bases in between. As for this clonotype: What it binds is not known.

The sequenced patients had an expansion of CD8+CD57+ cells seen by flow cytometry. Study conclusions and caveats: Shared by patients and controls, 25 to 30 CD8+ CDR3s were abundant in patients.

For CDR3 and TCR beta VDJ profiling, genomic DNA was the template used. TCRdb re-called the reads with MiXCR, one entry per CDR3 protein. In the table there are roughly 290,000 distinct CDR3 sequences, around three fifths of which are singletons. The source is a human donor with aplastic anemia. V usage is TRBV9 and J usage is TRBJ2-6, with no clear D. Material: sorted CD4+, CD8+, or CD8+CD57+ T cells (not recorded which) from PBMCs. The CDR3, as DNA: TGTGCCAGCAGCGTAGGTCTAGTCTCTGGGGCCAACGTCCTGACTTTC. Amino acids: CASSVGLVSGANVLTF. Full variable domain (remainder filled in from reference TRBV9 and TRBJ2-6): DSGVTQTPKHLITATGQRVTLRCSPRSGDLSVYWYQQSLDQGLQFLIQYYNGEERAKGNILERFSAQQFPDLHSELNLSSLELGDSALYFCASSVGLVSGANVLTFGAGSRLTVL.